The clone carrying this TCR beta chain is a singleton in its sample. Its antigen is not known. The donors (healthy individuals) were bone marrow donors. This CDR3 is 13 amino acids long. V lost 4 bases to trimming and J lost 6 bases; unmatched junction nucleotides: 6. Germline CDR1 and CDR2: SQVTM and ANQGSEA. The entry originates in a study of cytomegalovirus exposure and HLA in healthy donors. Study outcomes and limitations: TCR beta chains numbering roughly 150 were designated cytomegalovirus-associated.

In the PCR, 60 Vbeta and 13 Jbeta primers were used. TCRdb's copy holds only in-frame clones and misses some; the assay was immunoSEQ multiplex PCR. The sample comprises some 38,000 clones, more than 50% of which are singletons, and 6.2% rests with the top ten. The TCR comes from a woman aged 40 to 49 in good health and CMV-seropositive. This sequence joins TRBV29-1 and TRBJ2-1; TRBD1 matches 7 bases. The specimen was PBMCs. CDR3 protein: CSVGGQSGNEQFF. The CDR3, as DNA: TGCAGCGTTGGGGGACAGTCCGGCAATGAGCAGTTCTTC.